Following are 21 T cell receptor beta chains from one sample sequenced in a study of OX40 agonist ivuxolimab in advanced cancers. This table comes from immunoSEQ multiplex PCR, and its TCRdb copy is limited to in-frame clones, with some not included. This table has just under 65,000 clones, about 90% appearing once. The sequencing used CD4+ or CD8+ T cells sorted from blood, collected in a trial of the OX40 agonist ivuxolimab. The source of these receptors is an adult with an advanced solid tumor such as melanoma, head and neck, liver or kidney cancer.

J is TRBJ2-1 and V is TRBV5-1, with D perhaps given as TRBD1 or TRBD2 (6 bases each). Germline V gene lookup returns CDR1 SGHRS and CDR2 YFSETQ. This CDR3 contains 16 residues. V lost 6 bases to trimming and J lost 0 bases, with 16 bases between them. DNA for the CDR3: TGCGCCAGCACCCTGGGGGGCAGCAGCTCCTACAATGAGCAGTTCTTC. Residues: CASTLGGSSSYNEQFF.

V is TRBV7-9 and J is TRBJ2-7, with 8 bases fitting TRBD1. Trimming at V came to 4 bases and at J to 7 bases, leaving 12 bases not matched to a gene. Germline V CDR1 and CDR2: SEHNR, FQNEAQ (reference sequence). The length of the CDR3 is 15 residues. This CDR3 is CASSSGQGPSVEQYF. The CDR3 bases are TGTGCCAGCAGCTCCGGACAGGGCCCTTCAGTGGAGCAGTACTTC.

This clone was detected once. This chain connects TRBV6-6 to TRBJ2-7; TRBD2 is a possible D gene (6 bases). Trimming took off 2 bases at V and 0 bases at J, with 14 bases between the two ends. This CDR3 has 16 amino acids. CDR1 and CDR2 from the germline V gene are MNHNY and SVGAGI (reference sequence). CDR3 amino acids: CASSYIGGLGSYEQYF. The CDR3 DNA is TGTGCCAGCAGTTACATCGGAGGGTTAGGCTCCTACGAGCAGTACTTC.

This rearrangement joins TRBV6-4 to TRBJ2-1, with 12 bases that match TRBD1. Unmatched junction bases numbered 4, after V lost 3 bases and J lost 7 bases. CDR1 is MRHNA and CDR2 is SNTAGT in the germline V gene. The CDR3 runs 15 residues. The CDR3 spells CASSEGTGGWNEQFF. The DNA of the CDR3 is TGTGCCAGCAGTGAGGGGACAGGGGGCTGGAATGAGCAGTTCTTC.

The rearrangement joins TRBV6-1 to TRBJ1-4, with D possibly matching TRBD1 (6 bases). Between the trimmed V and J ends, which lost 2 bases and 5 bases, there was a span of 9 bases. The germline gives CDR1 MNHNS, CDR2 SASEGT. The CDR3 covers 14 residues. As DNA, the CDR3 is TGTGCCAGCAGTGAAAGGACAGCAAATGAAAAACTGTTTTTT. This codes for CASSERTANEKLFF.

The CDR3 DNA reads as TGTGCCAGCAGCCAGGGCCTCTCTGGAAACACCATATATTTT. It encodes CASSQGLSGNTIYF. This chain joins TRBV2 and TRBJ1-3; tentative D call: TRBD1 (5 bases). Germline CDR1 is SNHLY and CDR2 is FYNNEI. The CDR3 runs 14 residues. The germline V and J ends were trimmed by 6 bases and 0 bases, with 9 bases remaining between them.

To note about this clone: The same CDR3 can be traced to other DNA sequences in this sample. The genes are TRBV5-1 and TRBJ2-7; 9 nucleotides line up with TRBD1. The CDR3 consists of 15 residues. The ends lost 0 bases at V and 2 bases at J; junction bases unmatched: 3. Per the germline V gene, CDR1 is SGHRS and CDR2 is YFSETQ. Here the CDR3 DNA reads TGCGCCAGCAGCTTGGAGGGACAGGGAGCCTACGAGCAGTACTTC. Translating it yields CASSLEGQGAYEQYF.

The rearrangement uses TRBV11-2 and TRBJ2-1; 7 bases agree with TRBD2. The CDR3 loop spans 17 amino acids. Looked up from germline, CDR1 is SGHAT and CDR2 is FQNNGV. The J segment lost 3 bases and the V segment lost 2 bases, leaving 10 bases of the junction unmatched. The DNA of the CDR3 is TGTGCCAGCAGCTTACGTGCGGCGGGAGCATTCTACAATGAGCAGTTCTTC. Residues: CASSLRAAGAFYNEQFF.

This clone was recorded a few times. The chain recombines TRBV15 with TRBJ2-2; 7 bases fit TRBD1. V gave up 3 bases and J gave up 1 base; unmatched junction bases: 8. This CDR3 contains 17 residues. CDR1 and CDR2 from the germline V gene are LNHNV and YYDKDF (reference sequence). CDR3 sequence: CATSRRTGWWNTGELFF. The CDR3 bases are TGTGCCACCAGCAGGAGGACAGGATGGTGGAACACCGGGGAGCTGTTTTTT.

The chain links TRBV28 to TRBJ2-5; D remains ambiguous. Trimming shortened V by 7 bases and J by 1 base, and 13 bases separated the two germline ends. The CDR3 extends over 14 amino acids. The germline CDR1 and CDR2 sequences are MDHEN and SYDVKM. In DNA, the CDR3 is TGTGCCAGCAATTTGTGGGGTATCCAAGAGACCCAGTACTTC. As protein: CASNLWGIQETQYF. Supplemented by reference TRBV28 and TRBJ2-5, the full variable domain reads DVKVTQSSRYLVKRTGEKVFLECVQDMDHENMFWYRQDPGLGLRLIYFSYDVKMKEKGDIPEGYSVSREKKERFSLILESASTNQTSMYLCASNLWGIQETQYFGPGTRLLVL.

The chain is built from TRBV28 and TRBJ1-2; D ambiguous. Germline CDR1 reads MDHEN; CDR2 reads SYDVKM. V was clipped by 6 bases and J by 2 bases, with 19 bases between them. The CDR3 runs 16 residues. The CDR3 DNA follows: TGTGCCAGCAGGCCGCCGACGGGCCGCGAAAACTATGGCTACACCTTC. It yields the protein CASRPPTGRENYGYTF.

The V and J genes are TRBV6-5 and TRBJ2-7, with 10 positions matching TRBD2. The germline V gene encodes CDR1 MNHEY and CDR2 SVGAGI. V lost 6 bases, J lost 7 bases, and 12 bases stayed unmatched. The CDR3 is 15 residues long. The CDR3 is CASSRGRTSGLEQYF. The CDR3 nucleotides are TGTGCCAGCAGCCGAGGGAGGACTAGCGGTTTGGAGCAGTACTTC.

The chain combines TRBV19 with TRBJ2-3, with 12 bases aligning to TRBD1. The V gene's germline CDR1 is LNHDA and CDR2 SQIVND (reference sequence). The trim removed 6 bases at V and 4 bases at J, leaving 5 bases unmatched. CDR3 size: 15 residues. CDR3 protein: CASRGQGAPADTQYF. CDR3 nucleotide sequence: TGTGCCAGTAGGGGACAGGGGGCGCCGGCAGATACGCAGTATTTT.

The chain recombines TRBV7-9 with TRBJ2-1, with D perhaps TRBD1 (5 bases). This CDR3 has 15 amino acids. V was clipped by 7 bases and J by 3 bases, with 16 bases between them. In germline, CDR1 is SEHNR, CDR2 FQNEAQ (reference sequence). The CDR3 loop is CASIPYRKDYNEQFF. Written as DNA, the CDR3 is TGTGCCAGCATCCCCTACAGGAAGGACTACAATGAGCAGTTCTTC.

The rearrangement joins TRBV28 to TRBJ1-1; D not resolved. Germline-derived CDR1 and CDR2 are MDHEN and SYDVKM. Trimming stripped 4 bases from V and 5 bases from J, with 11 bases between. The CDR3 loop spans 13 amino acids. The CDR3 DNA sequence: TGTGCCAGCAGTTCCTCTGTTCGGACTGAAGCTTTCTTT. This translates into CASSSSVRTEAFF. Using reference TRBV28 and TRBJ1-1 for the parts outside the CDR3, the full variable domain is DVKVTQSSRYLVKRTGEKVFLECVQDMDHENMFWYRQDPGLGLRLIYFSYDVKMKEKGDIPEGYSVSREKKERFSLILESASTNQTSMYLCASSSSVRTEAFFGQGTRLTVV.

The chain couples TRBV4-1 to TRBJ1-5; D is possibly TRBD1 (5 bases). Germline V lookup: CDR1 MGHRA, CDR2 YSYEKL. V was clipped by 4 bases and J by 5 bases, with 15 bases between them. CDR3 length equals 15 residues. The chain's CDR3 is CASSRPGLKDQPQHF. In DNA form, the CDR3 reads TGCGCCAGCAGCCGCCCGGGACTTAAAGATCAGCCCCAGCATTTT.

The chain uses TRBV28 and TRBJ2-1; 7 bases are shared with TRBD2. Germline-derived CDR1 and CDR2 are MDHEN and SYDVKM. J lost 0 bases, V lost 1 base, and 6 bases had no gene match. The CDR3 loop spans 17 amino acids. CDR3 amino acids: CASSLSLRTSSYNEQFF. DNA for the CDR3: TGTGCCAGCAGTTTATCCCTTCGGACTAGCTCCTACAATGAGCAGTTCTTC.

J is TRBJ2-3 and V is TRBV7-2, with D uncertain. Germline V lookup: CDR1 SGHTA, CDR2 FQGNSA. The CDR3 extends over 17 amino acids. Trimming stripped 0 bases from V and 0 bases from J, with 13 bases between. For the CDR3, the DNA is TGTGCCAGCAGCTTAGCGTCTGTTGCTTTTAGCACAGATACGCAGTATTTT. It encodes CASSLASVAFSTDTQYF.

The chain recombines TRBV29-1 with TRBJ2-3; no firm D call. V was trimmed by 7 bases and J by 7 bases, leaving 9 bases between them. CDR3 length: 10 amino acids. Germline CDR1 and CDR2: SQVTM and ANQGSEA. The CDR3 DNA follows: TGCAGCGGGGCGTTAAATACGCAGTATTTT. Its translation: CSGALNTQYF.

CDR3 nucleotides: TGCAGCGTTGAGTCAGGGGTGGAGACCCAGTACTTC. Amino acid sequence: CSVESGVETQYF. The chain joins TRBV29-1 to TRBJ2-5; perhaps TRBD1 as D (6 bases). V lost 3 bases, J lost 5 bases, and 10 bases lay in between. The CDR3 contains 12 residues. Germline CDR1 reads SQVTM; CDR2 reads ANQGSEA.

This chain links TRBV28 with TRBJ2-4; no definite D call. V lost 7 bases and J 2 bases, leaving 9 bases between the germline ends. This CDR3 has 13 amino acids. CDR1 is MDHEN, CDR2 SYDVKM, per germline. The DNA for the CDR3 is TGTGCCAGCATGGGAAACCCCAAAAACATTCAGTACTTC. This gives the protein CASMGNPKNIQYF. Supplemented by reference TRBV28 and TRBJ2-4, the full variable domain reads DVKVTQSSRYLVKRTGEKVFLECVQDMDHENMFWYRQDPGLGLRLIYFSYDVKMKEKGDIPEGYSVSREKKERFSLILESASTNQTSMYLCASMGNPKNIQYFGAGTRLSVL.